One T cell receptor (beta chain) is described in this entry. Its target is unknown. The CDR3 loop spans 17 amino acids. Germline assignment: CDR1 MDHEN and CDR2 SYDVKM. The junction had 13 bases not matched to a gene; V was cut back by 1 base and J by 6 bases. Assay: immunoSEQ multiplex PCR; the TCRdb copy retains only in-frame clones and omits some. The sample has about 7,100 clones, 88% seen once. The data are from a study of T cell clonotyping in hematopoietic cell transplantation. Documented time point: recipient sample about 28 days before transplant, after cytoreduction. Blood collection times were about day -28 and days 30, 100, 180 posttransplant. Overall study findings and caveats: Pathologically expanded recipient clonotypes increased progressively from day 30 to day 180 as diversity fell.

The chain recombines TRBV28 with TRBJ2-3, with TRBD2 matching 7 bases. Here the sequenced sample was peripheral blood mononuclear cells, taken before stem cell transplant. The TCR sequence derives from a man between 60 and 70 years old with acute myeloid leukemia. Some clones in this sample may be carry-over from other donors' samples. In DNA form, the CDR3 reads TGTGCCAGCAGTTTATCGGGCCATCGCGGGGGTGATGATACGCAGTATTTT. This translates into CASSLSGHRGGDDTQYF.